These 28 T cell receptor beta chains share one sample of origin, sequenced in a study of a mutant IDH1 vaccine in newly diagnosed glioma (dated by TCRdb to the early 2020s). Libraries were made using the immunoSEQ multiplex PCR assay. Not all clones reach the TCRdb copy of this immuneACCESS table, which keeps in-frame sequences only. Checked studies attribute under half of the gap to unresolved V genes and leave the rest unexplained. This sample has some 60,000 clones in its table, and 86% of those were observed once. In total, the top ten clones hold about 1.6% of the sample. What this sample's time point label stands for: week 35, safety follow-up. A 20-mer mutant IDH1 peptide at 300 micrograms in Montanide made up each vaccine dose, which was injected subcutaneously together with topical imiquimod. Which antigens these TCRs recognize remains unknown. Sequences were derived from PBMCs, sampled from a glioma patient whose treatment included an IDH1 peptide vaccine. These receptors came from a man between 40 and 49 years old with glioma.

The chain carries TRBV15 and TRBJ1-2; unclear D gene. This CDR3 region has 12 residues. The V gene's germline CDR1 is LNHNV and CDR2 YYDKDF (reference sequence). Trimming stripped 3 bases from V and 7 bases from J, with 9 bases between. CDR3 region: CATSRPVGGYTF. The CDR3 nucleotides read TGTGCCACCAGCAGGCCGGTGGGTGGCTACACCTTC.

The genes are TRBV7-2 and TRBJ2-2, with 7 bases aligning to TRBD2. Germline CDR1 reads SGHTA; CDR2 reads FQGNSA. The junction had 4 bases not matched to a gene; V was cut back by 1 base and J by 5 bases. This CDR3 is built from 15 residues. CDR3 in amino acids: CASSLGLGGTGELFF. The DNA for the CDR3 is TGTGCCAGCAGCTTAGGCCTCGGGGGGACCGGGGAGCTGTTTTTT.

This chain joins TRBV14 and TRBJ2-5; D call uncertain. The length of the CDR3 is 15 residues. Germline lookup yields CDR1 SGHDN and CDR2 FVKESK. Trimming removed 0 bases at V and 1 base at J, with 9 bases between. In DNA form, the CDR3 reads TGTGCCAGCAGCCAAGATCTTGTCAGCCAAGAGACCCAGTACTTC. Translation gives CASSQDLVSQETQYF.

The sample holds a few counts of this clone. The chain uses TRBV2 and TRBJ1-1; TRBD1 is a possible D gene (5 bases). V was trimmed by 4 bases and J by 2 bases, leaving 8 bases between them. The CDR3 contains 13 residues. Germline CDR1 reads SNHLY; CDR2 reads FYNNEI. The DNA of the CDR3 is TGTGCCAGCAGTGCTCAGGGAAACACTGAAGCTTTCTTT. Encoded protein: CASSAQGNTEAFF.

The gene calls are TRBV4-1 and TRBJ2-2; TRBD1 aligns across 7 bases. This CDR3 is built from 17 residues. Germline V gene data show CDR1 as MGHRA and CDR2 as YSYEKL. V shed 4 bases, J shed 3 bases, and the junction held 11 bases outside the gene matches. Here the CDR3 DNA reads TGCGCCAGCAGCCCTCGTATGTGGCAGGGGGACACCGGGGAGCTGTTTTTT. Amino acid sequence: CASSPRMWQGDTGELFF.

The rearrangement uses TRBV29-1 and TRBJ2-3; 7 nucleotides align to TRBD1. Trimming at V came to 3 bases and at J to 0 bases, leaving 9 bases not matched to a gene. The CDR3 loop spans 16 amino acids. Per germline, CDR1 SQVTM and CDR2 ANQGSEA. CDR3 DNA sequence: TGCAGCGTTGACGGGGAACAGGGGCTAAGCACAGATACGCAGTATTTT. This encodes CSVDGEQGLSTDTQYF.

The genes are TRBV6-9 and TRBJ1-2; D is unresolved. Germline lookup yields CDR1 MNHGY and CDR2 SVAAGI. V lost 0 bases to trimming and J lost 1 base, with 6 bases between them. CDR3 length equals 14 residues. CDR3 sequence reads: CASSYSGYNYGYTF. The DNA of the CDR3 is TGTGCCAGCAGTTATTCGGGGTATAACTATGGCTACACCTTC.

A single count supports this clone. The chain's CDR3 is CASSAATDTQYF. CDR3 DNA sequence: TGTGCCAGCAGCGCCGCCACAGATACGCAGTATTTT. The V gene is TRBV9, the J gene TRBJ2-3; the D is unclear. The V end lost 3 bases, the J end lost 2 bases, and 4 bases lay between the germline ends. Germline CDR1 and CDR2: SGDLS and YYNGEE. The CDR3 spans 12 residues.

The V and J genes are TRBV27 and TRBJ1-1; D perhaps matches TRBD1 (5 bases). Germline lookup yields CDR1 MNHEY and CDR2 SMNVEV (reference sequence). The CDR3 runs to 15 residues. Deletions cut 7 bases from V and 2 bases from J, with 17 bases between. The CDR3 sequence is CASKADSRDNTEAFF. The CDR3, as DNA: TGTGCCAGCAAGGCTGATAGTCGGGACAACACTGAAGCTTTCTTT.

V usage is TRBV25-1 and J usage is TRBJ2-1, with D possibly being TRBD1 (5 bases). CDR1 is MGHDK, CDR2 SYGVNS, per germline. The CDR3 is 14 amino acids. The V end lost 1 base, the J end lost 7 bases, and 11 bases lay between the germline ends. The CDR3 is CASSELGRPNEQFF. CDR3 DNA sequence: TGTGCCAGCAGTGAATTGGGGCGCCCGAATGAGCAGTTCTTC.

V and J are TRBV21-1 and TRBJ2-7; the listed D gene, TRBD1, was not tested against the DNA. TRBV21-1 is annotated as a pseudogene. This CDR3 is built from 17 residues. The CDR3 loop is CASSKLVPGHGSYEQYF. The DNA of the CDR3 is TGTGCCAGCAGCAAACTAGTACCGGGACACGGGTCCTACGAGCAGTACTTC.

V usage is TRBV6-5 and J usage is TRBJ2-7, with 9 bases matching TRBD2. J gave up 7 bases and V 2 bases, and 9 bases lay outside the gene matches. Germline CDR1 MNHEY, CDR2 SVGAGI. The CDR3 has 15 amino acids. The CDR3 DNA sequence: TGTGCCAGCAGTTACGTCCCTAGCGGGACGGGTGAGCAGTACTTC. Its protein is CASSYVPSGTGEQYF.

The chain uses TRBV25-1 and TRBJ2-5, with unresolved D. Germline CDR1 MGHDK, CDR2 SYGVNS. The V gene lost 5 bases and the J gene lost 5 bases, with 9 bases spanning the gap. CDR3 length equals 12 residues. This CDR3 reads CASSRIGETQYF. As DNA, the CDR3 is TGTGCCAGCAGTCGAATCGGGGAGACCCAGTACTTC.

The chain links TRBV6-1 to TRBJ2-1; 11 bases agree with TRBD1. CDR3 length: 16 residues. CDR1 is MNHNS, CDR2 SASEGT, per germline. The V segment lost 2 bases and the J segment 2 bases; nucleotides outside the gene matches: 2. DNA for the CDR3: TGTGCCAGCAGTGAATCGGGACAGGGGGCCTACAATGAGCAGTTCTTC. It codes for CASSESGQGAYNEQFF.

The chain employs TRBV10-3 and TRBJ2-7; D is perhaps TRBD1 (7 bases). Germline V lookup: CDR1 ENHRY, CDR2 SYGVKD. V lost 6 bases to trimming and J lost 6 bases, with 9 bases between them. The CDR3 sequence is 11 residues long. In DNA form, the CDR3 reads TGTGCCATCAGCCAGGGGGGCGAGCAGTACTTC. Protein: CAISQGGEQYF.

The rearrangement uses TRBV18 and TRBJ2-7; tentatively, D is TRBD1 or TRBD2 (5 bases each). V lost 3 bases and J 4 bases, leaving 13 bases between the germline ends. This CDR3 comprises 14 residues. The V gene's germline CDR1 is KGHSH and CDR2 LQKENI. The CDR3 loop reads CASSPPGPRYEQYF. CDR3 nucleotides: TGTGCCAGCTCACCTCCGGGACCCCGTTACGAGCAGTACTTC.

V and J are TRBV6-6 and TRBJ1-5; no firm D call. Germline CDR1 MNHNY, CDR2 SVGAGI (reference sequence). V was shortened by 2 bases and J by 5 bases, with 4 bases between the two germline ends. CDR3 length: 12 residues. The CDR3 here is CASSYRYQPQHF. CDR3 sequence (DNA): TGTGCCAGCAGTTACAGATATCAGCCCCAGCATTTT.

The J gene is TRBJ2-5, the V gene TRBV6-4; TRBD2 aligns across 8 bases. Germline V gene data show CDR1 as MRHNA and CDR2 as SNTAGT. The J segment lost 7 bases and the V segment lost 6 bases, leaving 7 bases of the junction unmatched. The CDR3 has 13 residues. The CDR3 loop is CASRARGGATQYF. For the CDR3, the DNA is TGTGCCAGCAGGGCCCGGGGGGGAGCGACCCAGTACTTC.

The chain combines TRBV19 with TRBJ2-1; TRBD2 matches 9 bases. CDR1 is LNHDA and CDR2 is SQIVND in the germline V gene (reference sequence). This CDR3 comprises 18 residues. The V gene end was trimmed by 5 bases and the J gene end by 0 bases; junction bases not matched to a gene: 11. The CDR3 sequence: CASSAGLARRHSYNEQFF. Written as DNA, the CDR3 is TGTGCCAGTAGTGCCGGACTAGCGCGAAGACACTCCTACAATGAGCAGTTCTTC.

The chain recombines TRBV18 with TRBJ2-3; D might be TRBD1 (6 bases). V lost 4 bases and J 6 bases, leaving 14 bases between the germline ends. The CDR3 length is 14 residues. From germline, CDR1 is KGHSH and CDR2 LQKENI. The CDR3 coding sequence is TGTGCCAGCTCACGACAGCAGGGGACGGATACGCAGTATTTT. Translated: CASSRQQGTDTQYF.

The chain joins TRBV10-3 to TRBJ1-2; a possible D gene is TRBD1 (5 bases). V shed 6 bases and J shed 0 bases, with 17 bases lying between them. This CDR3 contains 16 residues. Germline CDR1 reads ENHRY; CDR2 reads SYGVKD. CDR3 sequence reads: CAIRPGPLLANYGYTF. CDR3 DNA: TGTGCCATCAGACCGGGACCGCTGTTAGCTAACTATGGCTACACCTTC.

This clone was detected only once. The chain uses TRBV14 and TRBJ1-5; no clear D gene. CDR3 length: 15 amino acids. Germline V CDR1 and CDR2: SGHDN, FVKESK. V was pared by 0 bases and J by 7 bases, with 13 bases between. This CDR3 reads CASSQDLPVPQPQHF. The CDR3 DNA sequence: TGTGCCAGCAGCCAAGATTTACCGGTTCCCCAGCCCCAGCATTTT.

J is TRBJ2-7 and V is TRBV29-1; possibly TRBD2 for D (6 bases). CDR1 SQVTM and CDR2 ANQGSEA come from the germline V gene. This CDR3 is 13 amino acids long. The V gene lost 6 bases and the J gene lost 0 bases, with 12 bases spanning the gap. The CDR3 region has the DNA TGCAGCGTACGGGACTCTCACTCCTACGAGCAGTACTTC. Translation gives CSVRDSHSYEQYF.

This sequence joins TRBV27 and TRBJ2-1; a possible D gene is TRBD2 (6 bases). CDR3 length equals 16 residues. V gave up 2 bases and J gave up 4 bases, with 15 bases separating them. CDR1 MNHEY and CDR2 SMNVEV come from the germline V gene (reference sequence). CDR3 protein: CASSLLASDIYNEQFF. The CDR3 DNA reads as TGTGCCAGCAGTTTACTGGCTAGCGATATTTACAATGAGCAGTTCTTC.

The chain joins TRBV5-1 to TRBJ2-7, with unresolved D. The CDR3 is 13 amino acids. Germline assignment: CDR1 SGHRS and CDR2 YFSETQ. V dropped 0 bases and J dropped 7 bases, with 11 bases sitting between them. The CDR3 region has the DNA TGCGCCAGCAGCTTGGGGACGTTGGGGGAGCAGTACTTC. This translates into CASSLGTLGEQYF.

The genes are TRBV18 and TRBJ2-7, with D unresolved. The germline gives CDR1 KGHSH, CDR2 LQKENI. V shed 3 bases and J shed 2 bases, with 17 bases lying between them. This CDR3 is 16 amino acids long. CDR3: CASSPATRHGPYEQYF. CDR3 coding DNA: TGTGCCAGCTCACCTGCAACGCGACACGGACCCTACGAGCAGTACTTC.

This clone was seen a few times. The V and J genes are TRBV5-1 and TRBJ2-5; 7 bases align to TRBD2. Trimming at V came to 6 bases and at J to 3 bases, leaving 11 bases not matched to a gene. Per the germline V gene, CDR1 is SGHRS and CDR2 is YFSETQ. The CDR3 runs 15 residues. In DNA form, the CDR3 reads TGCGCCAGCACCCTAGATCCGGGAGGCGAAGAGACCCAGTACTTC. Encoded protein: CASTLDPGGEETQYF.

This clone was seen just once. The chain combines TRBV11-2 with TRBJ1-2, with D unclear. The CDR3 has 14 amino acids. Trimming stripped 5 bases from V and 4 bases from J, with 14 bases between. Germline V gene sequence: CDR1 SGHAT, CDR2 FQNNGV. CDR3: CASSPDVRVYGYTF. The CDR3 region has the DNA TGTGCCAGCAGCCCCGACGTCCGGGTCTATGGCTACACCTTC. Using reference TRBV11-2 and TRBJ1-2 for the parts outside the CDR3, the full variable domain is EAGVAQSPRYKIIEKRQSVAFWCNPISGHATLYWYQQILGQGPKLLIQFQNNGVVDDSQLPKDRFSAERLKGVDSTLKIQPAKLEDSAVYLCASSPDVRVYGYTFGSGTRLTVV.